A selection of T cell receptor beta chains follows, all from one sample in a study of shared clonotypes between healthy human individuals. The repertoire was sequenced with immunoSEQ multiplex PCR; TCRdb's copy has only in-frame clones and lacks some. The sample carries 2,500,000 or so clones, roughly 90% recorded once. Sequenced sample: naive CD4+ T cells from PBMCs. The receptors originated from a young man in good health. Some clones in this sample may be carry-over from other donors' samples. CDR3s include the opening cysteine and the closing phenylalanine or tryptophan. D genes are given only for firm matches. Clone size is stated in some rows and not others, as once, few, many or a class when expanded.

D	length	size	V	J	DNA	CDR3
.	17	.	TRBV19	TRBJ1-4	TGTGCCAGTAGTATAGAGTCATGGAGGGACCCTAGGGAGCAACTGTTTTTT	CASSIESWRDPREQLFF
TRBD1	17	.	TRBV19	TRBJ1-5	TGTGCCAGTAGTTCCACAGGGACAGGAGGGTTGAATCAGCCCCAGCATTTT	CASSSTGTGGLNQPQHF
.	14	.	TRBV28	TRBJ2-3	TGTGCCAGTGCCGGGCTACAATACACAGATACGCAGTATTTT	CASAGLQYTDTQYF
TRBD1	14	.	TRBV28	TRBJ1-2	TGTGCCAGCACCGCTGACAGGGGTGGATTCGGCTACACCTTC	CASTADRGGFGYTF
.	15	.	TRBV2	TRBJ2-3	TGTGCCAGCAGTGAGAATCCACCGGGCACAGATACGCAGTATTTT	CASSENPPGTDTQYF
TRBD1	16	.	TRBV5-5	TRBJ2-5	TGTGCCAGCAGCTTGGGGGGTACAGGGGGCGAAGAGACCCAGTACTTC	CASSLGGTGGEETQYF
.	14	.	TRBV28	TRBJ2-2	TGTGCCAGCAGTCCGACTCGTAACACCGGGGAGCTGTTTTTT	CASSPTRNTGELFF
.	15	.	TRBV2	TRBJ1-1	TGTGCCAGCAGTGACTTGGGACCCCGGAACACTGAAGCTTTCTTT	CASSDLGPRNTEAFF
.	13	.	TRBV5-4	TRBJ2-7	TGTGCCAGCAGCCCGGGCAGCTCCTACGAGCAGTACTTC	CASSPGSSYEQYF
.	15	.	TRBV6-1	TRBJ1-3	TGTGCCAGCAGTGAAGTGGGGACGTATGGAAACACCATATATTTT	CASSEVGTYGNTIYF
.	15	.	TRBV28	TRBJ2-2	TGTGCCAGCAGTTTAGGAGGGGACAGCACCGGGGAGCTGTTTTTT	CASSLGGDSTGELFF
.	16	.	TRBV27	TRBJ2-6	TGTGCCAGCAGTCTGCCCCCGGGGGCTGGGGCCAACGTCCTGACTTTC	CASSLPPGAGANVLTF
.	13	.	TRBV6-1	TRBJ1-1	TGTGCCAGCAGTGCGTGGGTCGGGGGTGAAGCTTTCTTT	CASSAWVGGEAFF
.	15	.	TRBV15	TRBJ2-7	TGTGCCACCAGCTTCCTAACCGAGGGCGTCTACGAGCAGTACTTC	CATSFLTEGVYEQYF
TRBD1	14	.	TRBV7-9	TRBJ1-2	TGTGCCAGCAGCGGACAGGGTGCTAACTATGGCTACACCTTC	CASSGQGANYGYTF
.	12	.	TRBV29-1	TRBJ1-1	TGCAGCGTTGAAAAACCGAACACTGAAGCTTTCTTT	CSVEKPNTEAFF
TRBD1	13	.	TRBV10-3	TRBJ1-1	TGTGCCATTAGGGGGCAGGAGAACACTGAAGCTTTCTTT	CAIRGQENTEAFF
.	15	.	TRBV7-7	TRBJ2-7	TGTGCCAGCAGTCCGGGGCTAGCGCCGACCTACGAGCAGTACTTC	CASSPGLAPTYEQYF
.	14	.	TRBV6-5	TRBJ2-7	TGTGCCAGCAGTTACTCGCGGGGGCCCTACGAGCAGTACTTC	CASSYSRGPYEQYF
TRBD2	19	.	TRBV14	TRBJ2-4	TGTGCCAGCAGCCAGGCCGGGACTAGCGGGAGGGGAGTCAAAAACATTCAGTACTTC	CASSQAGTSGRGVKNIQYF
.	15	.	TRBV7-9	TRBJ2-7	TGTGCCAGCAGCCGAACAGGGAGTGGGGACTACGAGCAGTACTTC	CASSRTGSGDYEQYF
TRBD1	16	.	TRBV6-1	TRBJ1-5	TGTGCCAGCAGTGCCAGGGGGCGAGATCCCAGCCAGCCCCAGCATTTT	CASSARGRDPSQPQHF
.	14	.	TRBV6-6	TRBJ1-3	TGTGCCAGCACCCCGGGGGAGGCTGGAAACACCATATATTTT	CASTPGEAGNTIYF
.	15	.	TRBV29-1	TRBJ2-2	TGCAGCGTTGATGTAAGGCAATTGAACACCGGGGAGCTGTTTTTT	CSVDVRQLNTGELFF
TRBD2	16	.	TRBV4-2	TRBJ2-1	TGTGCCAGCAGCCAAGACTTAGCGGGAGGGTTGGGTGAGCAGTTCTTC	CASSQDLAGGLGEQFF
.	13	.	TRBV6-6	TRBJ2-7	TGTGCCAGCAGTTATACAGCGAACTACGAGCAGTACTTC	CASSYTANYEQYF
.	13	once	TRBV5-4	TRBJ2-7	TGTGCCAGCAGCTTCTCAGGCTCCCACGAGCAGTACTTC	CASSFSGSHEQYF
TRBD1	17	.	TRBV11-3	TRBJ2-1	TGTGCCAGCAGCTCCCGGACAGGGGAAGTGGGCTACAATGAGCAGTTCTTC	CASSSRTGEVGYNEQFF
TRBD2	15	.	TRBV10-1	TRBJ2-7	TGCGCCAGCAGTTCTTCTAGCGGGAGGGCCCACGAGCAGTACTTC	CASSSSSGRAHEQYF
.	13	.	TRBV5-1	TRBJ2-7	TGCGCCAGCAGCTTGGCGGGGACTCTCGAGCAGTACTTC	CASSLAGTLEQYF
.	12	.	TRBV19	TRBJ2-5	TGTGCCAGTAAGGACCCATCAGAGACCCAGTACTTC	CASKDPSETQYF
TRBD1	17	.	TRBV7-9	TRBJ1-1	TGTGCCAGCAGCTTAAGTTTGTCGGGGCAGGGGGACACTGAAGCTTTCTTT	CASSLSLSGQGDTEAFF
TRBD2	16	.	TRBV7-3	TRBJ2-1	TGTGCCAGCAGCTTAGCCGGGACTAGCGGGAGAAATGAGCAGTTCTTC	CASSLAGTSGRNEQFF
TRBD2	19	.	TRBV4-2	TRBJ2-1	TGTGCCAGCAGCCAAGTAAAGGGTCGAACGGGCGGGAGCTACAATGAGCAGTTCTTC	CASSQVKGRTGGSYNEQFF
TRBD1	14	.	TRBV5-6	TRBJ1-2	TGTGCCAGCAGCTTGGGGACAGGGACCTATGGCTACACCTTC	CASSLGTGTYGYTF
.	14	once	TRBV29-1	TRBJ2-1	TGCAGCGTTATCGGGGCGGCCGGAGGCAATGAGCAGTTCTTC	CSVIGAAGGNEQFF
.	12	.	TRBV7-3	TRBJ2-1	TGTGCCAGCAGCCATGGGCCAGGTGAGCAGTTCTTC	CASSHGPGEQFF
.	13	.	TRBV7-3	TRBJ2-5	TGTGCCAGCAGCTTGAACAGAGGAGAGACCCAGTACTTC	CASSLNRGETQYF
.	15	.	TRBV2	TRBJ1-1	TGTGCCAGCAGTGAACGTAGGACCGGAGGGTCTGAAGCTTTCTTT	CASSERRTGGSEAFF
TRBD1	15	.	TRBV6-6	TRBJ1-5	TGTGCCACCGGTCCCGGGACAGGGGGCTGGCAGCCCCAGCATTTT	CATGPGTGGWQPQHF
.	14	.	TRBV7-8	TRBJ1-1	TGTGCCAGCAGCTTAGGCTCCGCAAACACTGAAGCTTTCTTT	CASSLGSANTEAFF
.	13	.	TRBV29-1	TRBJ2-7	TGCAGCGTTAAACAGGTCCTCTCCTACGAGCAGTACTTC	CSVKQVLSYEQYF